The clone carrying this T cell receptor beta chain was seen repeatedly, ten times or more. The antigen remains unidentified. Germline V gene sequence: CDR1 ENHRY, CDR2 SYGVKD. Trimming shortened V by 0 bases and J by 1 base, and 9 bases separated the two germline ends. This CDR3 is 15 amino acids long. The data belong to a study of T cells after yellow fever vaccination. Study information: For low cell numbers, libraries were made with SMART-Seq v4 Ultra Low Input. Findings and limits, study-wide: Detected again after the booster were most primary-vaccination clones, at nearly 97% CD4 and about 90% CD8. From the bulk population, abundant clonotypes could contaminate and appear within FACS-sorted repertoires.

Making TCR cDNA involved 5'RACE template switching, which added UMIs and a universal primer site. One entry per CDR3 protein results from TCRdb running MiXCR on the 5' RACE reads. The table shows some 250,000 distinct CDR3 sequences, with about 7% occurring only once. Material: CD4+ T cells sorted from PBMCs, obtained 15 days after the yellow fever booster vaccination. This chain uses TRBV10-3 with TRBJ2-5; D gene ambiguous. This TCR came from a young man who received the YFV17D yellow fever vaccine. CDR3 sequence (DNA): TGTGCCATCAGTGAGTCTTGGGCAGCCCAAGAGACCCAGTACTTC. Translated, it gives CAISESWAAQETQYF.